This T cell receptor (beta chain) was sequenced in a study of vaccination and CD4 T cells after COVID-19. Study background: Following dose two, a median approximately 72 days (range 14 to 241) passed before post-vaccine samples were taken.

The Oncomine TCR Beta short-read assay sequenced DNA from cultured CD4+ T cells. Cultured CD4+ T cells yielded the extracted genomic DNA. TCRdb processed the PCR reads anew with MiXCR; each CDR3 protein has one entry. The sample has 10,000 to 15,000 distinct CDR3 sequences, 53% seen once. Concerning this clonotype: The antigen is undetermined.

Specified treatment: approximately 9-day PBMC culture with coronavirus spike peptide pools or control peptides (ViraFEST assay). This receptor was identified in a human donor who had recovered from COVID-19. Sequencing used CD4+ T cells from blood, cultured in vitro.

Written as DNA, the CDR3 is TGTGCCAGCAGCTTAAACAGGGATTACACTGAAGCTTTCTTT. Its protein is CASSLNRDYTEAFF. The chain combines TRBV7-8 with TRBJ1-1, with D perhaps TRBD1 (6 bases). CDR1 and CDR2 (germline): SGHVS, FQNEAQ. There are 14 residues in the CDR3. Trimming shortened V by 2 bases and J by 3 bases, and 10 bases separated the two germline ends.